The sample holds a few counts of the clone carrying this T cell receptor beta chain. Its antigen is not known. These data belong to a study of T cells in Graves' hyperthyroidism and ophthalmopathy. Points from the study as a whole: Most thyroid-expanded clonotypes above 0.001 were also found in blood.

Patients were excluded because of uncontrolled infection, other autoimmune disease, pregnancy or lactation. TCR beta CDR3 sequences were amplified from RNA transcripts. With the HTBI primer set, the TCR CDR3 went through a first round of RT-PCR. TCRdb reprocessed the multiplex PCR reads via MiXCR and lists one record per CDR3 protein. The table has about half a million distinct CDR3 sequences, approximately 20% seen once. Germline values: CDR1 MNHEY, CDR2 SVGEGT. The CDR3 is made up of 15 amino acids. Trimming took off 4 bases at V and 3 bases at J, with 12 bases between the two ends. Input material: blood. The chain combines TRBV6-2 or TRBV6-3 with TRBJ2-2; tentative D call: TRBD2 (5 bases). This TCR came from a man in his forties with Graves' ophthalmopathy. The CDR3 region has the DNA TGTGCCAGCAGTTCTCAATGGACTCACACCGGGGAGCTGTTTTTT. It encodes CASSSQWTHTGELFF.